This T cell receptor beta chain was obtained from a study of cytomegalovirus exposure and HLA in healthy donors. Study conclusions and caveats: The dataset shows that most TCR sequences were rare, while some public TCRs occurred in many donors. A later analysis reportedly found that, within productive TCRs, an Asian-associated ancestry cluster had fewer N-insertions than the mean observed across the roughly 730 donors. Because they were indistinguishable, some V segments, including TRBV6-2 and TRBV6-3, were excluded. HLA alleles were associated with roughly 17,000 TCR beta sequences in a later analysis at 0.05 false discovery rate.

As regards this clone: The antigen remains unidentified.

V shed 6 bases and J 6 bases; nucleotides not matched to a gene: 5. The germline V gene encodes CDR1 MNHEY and CDR2 SMNVEV (reference sequence). CDR3 length equals 14 residues. The PCR made use of 60 Vbeta and 13 Jbeta primers. Data came from immunoSEQ multiplex PCR; TCRdb stores just in-frame clones and leaves some out. The repertoire holds about 120,000 clones, with over 70% as singletons. Material for sequencing was PBMCs. The rearrangement links TRBV27 to TRBJ1-5; 10 positions agree with TRBD1. This sequence was found in a female donor in good health and CMV-seropositive. CDR3 sequence (DNA): TGTGCCAGCAGCGACAGGGGGCAGGGTCAGCCCCAGCATTTT. Protein: CASSDRGQGQPQHF.